These T cell receptor beta chains were read from a single sample in a study of preoperative IRX-2 immunotherapy in early breast cancer. Assay: immunoSEQ multiplex PCR; the TCRdb copy retains only in-frame clones and omits some. The profile shows roughly 23,000 clones, 80% to 90% of them singletons. The material was tumor tissue, obtained after IRX-2 immunotherapy. The receptors derive from a human donor with breast cancer. Both conserved end residues are part of each CDR3. A D gene is named only where the DNA matches it firmly. Clone size is not always given. Where it is, it says once, few, many or a class for expanded clones.

TRBJ1-2 | TRBV7-9 | TRBD1 | . | CASSLGGLNYGYTF | TGTGCCAGCAGCCTAGGGGGCCTAAACTATGGCTACACCTTC
TRBJ2-1 | TRBV7-7 | TRBD2 | . | CASSLGLAGYNEQFF | TGTGCCAGCAGCTTAGGGCTAGCGGGTTACAATGAGCAGTTCTTC
TRBJ2-7 | TRBV28 | TRBD2 | . | CASSAPSGRLSYEQYF | TGTGCCAGCAGTGCTCCTAGCGGGAGACTCTCCTACGAGCAGTACTTC
TRBJ2-1 | TRBV6-5 | . | once | CASSWRSFSFF | TGTGCCAGCAGTTGGAGGTCCTTTTCGTTCTTC
TRBJ2-1 | TRBV11-2 | TRBD2 | . | CASRNGLAGAYNEQFF | TGTGCCAGCAGAAACGGACTAGCGGGGGCATACAATGAGCAGTTCTTC
TRBJ2-5 | TRBV11-2 | . | . | CASSLIFGGNSETQYF | TGTGCCAGCAGCTTAATATTCGGGGGTAATAGTGAGACCCAGTACTTC
TRBJ1-2 | TRBV7-8 | . | . | CASSLSGASGYGYTF | TGTGCCAGCAGCTTATCAGGGGCCTCTGGGTATGGCTACACCTTC
TRBJ1-4 | TRBV25-1 | . | . | CASGSLQATNEKLFF | TGTGCCAGCGGGTCTCTACAGGCAACTAATGAAAAACTGTTTTTT
TRBJ2-3 | TRBV2 | . | . | CASSDPGGTSTDTQYF | TGTGCCAGCAGTGATCCCGGCGGAACTAGCACAGATACGCAGTATTTT
TRBJ1-1 | TRBV4-3 | . | . | CASSRALRVQVNTEAFF | TGCGCCAGCAGCCGAGCTCTAAGAGTTCAGGTGAACACTGAAGCTTTCTTT
TRBJ2-7 | TRBV4-1 | . | . | CASSLGLSYEQYF | TGCGCCAGCAGCCTCGGACTTTCCTACGAGCAGTACTTC
TRBJ2-7 | TRBV7-6 | TRBD1 | . | CASSLTGGSSYEQYF | TGTGCCAGCAGCTTGACAGGGGGGAGCTCCTACGAGCAGTACTTC
TRBJ2-7 | TRBV9 | TRBD2 | once | CASSAGLAGLYEQYF | TGTGCCAGCAGCGCCGGACTAGCGGGGCTCTACGAGCAGTACTTC
TRBJ1-2 | TRBV19 | . | . | CASSIDRGSPYGYTF | TGTGCCAGTAGTATAGATCGAGGGAGCCCCTATGGCTACACCTTC
TRBJ1-1 | TRBV7-8 | . | . | CASSPNRPLNTEAFF | TGTGCCAGCAGCCCGAATAGACCGTTGAACACTGAAGCTTTCTTT
TRBJ2-7 | TRBV2 | . | . | CASSQVGTQYYEQYF | TGTGCCAGCAGCCAAGTCGGGACCCAATACTACGAGCAGTACTTC
TRBJ1-2 | TRBV7-9 | . | . | CASSLGGTDYGYTF | TGTGCCAGCAGCTTAGGAGGGACGGACTATGGCTACACCTTC
TRBJ2-1 | TRBV12-5 | TRBD1 | . | CASVGGQAYNEQFF | TGTGCTAGTGTCGGGGGACAGGCGTACAATGAGCAGTTCTTC
TRBJ1-5 | TRBV6-5 | TRBD1 | . | CASSSGQGANNQPQHF | TGTGCCAGCAGTTCCGGACAGGGGGCTAACAATCAGCCCCAGCATTTT
TRBJ2-7 | TRBV5-6 | . | . | CASSWKNYEQYF | TGTGCCAGCAGCTGGAAAAACTACGAGCAGTACTTC
TRBJ1-2 | TRBV30 | TRBD1 | . | CASPGQGISYGYTF | TGTGCCTCCCCGGGACAGGGGATCAGCTATGGCTACACCTTC
TRBJ2-7 | TRBV6-1 | TRBD1 | . | CASRTGEVYEQYF | TGTGCCAGCAGGACAGGGGAGGTCTACGAGCAGTACTTC
TRBJ2-7 | TRBV7-2 | . | . | CASSLAARGYEQYF | TGTGCCAGCAGCTTAGCGGCCAGGGGCTACGAGCAGTACTTC
TRBJ2-7 | TRBV5-1 | TRBD2 | . | CASSDPGGLEQYF | TGCGCCAGCAGCGACCCGGGGGGTTTGGAGCAGTACTTC
TRBJ2-2 | TRBV30 | . | . | CAWRPSGNTGELFF | TGTGCCTGGAGACCCAGCGGGAACACCGGGGAGCTGTTTTTT
TRBJ1-4 | TRBV19 | . | . | CASSIVGTFATNEKLFF | TGTGCCAGTAGTATAGTGGGGACATTTGCAACTAATGAAAAACTGTTTTTT
TRBJ1-5 | TRBV6-1 | . | . | CASSGVLGQPQHF | TGTGCCAGCAGTGGGGTGCTTGGTCAGCCCCAGCATTTT
TRBJ2-1 | TRBV7-2 | TRBD2 | . | CASSLAQASGYNEQFF | TGTGCCAGCAGCTTAGCGCAGGCTAGCGGATACAATGAGCAGTTCTTC
TRBJ1-1 | TRBV29-1 | . | . | CSVGPEAFF | TGCAGCGTTGGGCCCGAAGCTTTCTTT